This T cell receptor beta chain was sequenced for a study of T cells in Graves' hyperthyroidism and ophthalmopathy (dated by TCRdb to 2018 to 2020). Context from the whole study: Peripheral blood was collected at initial diagnosis, before any treatment. The 100 or so discovery patients were randomly split 7:3 into training and test sets. TCR Vbeta CDR3 sequencing of 130 to 150 peripheral blood samples (more than 40 ophthalmopathy, 75 hyperthyroidism and some 17 progressor patients) is reported in the paper. Following sampling, methimazole starting at 30 mg daily was given to hyperthyroidism patients, and high-dose intravenous methylprednisolone was given to ophthalmopathy patients. Prospective prediction of ophthalmopathy was tested in an independent validation cohort of approximately 18 hyperthyroidism patients and 15 to 17 patients who later progressed to ophthalmopathy. The study also compared thyroid tissue and blood T-cell repertoires from five or six Graves' hyperthyroidism patients. A discovery cohort of about a hundred patients, 43 with Graves' ophthalmopathy and over 55 with stable Graves' hyperthyroidism, was used to find distinguishing TCR V-J signatures.

Graves' hyperthyroidism was defined as stable when no progression to ophthalmopathy occurred over 18 months of follow-up. Hyperthyroidism patients were aged 18 to 65 years and newly diagnosed, with disease duration of less than 2 months. Any patient with an uncontrolled infection, another autoimmune disease, pregnancy or lactation was excluded. Clinical symptoms, serum thyroxine and TRAb, thyroid ultrasound, and orbital computed tomography formed the basis for the diagnoses. Ficoll-Paque density gradient centrifugation was used to isolate PBMCs from 9.5 to 10 ml of fresh peripheral blood. Trizol reagent was used to extract total RNA, and RNA quality was then checked on an Agilent 2100 Bioanalyzer. General conclusions and limits of the study: During validation, the model predicted progression to ophthalmopathy a median of approximately 6 months ahead of onset, with roughly 65% sensitivity and 72.22% specificity. No statistical method was used to set the sample size in advance, and investigators knew the group allocation. Most expanded thyroid clonotypes (frequency above 0.001) were also detected in blood, suggesting blood repertoires may reflect thyroid immune responses. A model built on a 13 V-J signature distinguished ophthalmopathy from stable hyperthyroidism, reaching around 88% sensitivity and around 81% specificity in cross-validation and 80%/75% in testing.

In this sample, this clonotype turned up many times. What antigen it recognizes has not been identified. It has no much larger one-base neighbor in the sample; base qualities were not kept. The TCR beta CDR3 regions were amplified from the RNA transcripts. The TCR CDR3 was subjected to a first round of RT-PCR using the HTBI primer set and the Qiagen OneStep RT-PCR kit. Libraries were constructed in a second round of multiplex PCR, after which size selection and purification were performed. Paired-end sequencing of the libraries was performed with 100 bp reads on an Illumina HiSeq2000. Concerning the study's data processing: SOAPnuke was used to process the raw data, with reads discarded if the reads contained adapters or uncalled bases, had a mean Phred below 15, or lacked an exact constant-primer or identifier match. High-quality paired reads were merged with COPE v1.2.5, and unique nucleotide sequences were defined as clonotypes. Clonotypes were aligned to IMGT TRBV, TRBD and TRBJ reference segments using MiTCR v1.1. The analysis included only V-J combinations with a frequency above 0.0001, which together covered around 99% of the repertoires. A TCS score was defined as the ratio of F50 (clonal expansion) to E x V (chaos), with BLOSUM62-based TCRdist applied between CDR3 peptides within each V-J. Welch's t-statistics and random forest reduced around 510 V-J features to roughly 13, which were used in a naive Bayes classifier (R e1071). The public reads were run again by TCRdb, first through fastp at Q25 and then through MiXCR, and only productive beta chains were kept. Every CDR3 protein is listed once, alongside the most common genes and DNA of its rows. The V and J calls were determined by TCRdb, not by the authors. This sample holds about 400,000 distinct CDR3 sequences; roughly an eighth were observed only once. Of the sample, 9.2% falls within the top ten clones.

Sequenced: blood. The receptor was derived from a woman aged 18-30 years with Graves' hyperthyroidism.

The CDR3 has the sequence CSVAGDSAFYEQYF. The DNA is TGCAGTGTCGCGGGGGACTCAGCATTCTACGAGCAGTACTTC. Rearrangement joined TRBV20-1 to TRBJ2-7; 7 bases in the middle match TRBD2. The CDR3 numbers 14 residues from cysteine through phenylalanine. The kept DNA is CDR3 alone, 42 bases in frame from the first base. After removal of 7 bases from V and 3 bases from J, the junction retains 12 bases not matched to a gene. As encoded in the germline V gene (reference sequence), CDR1 is DFQATT while CDR2 is SNEGSKA.